The 29 T cell receptor beta chains presented below share a single source sample, sequenced in a study of shared clonotypes between healthy human individuals. TCRdb's copy holds only in-frame clones and misses some; the assay was immunoSEQ multiplex PCR. The sample has about 2 million clones, 95% seen once. Sequencing input: naive CD4+ T cells sorted from blood. Subset given: CD45RA+ positively selected. The receptors here all came from a man younger than 30 in good health.

The chain uses TRBV30 and TRBJ2-3; TRBD2 matches 7 bases. The CDR3 totals 14 residues. Germline V lookup: CDR1 GTSNPN, CDR2 SVGIG (reference sequence). After removal of 3 bases from V and 2 bases from J, the junction contained 5 bases not matched to a gene. CDR3 DNA sequence: TGTGCCTGGAGCCGGGAGGCCAACACAGATACGCAGTATTTT. Protein product: CAWSREANTDTQYF. Complete variable domain (other parts from reference TRBV30 and TRBJ2-3): SQTIHQWPATLVQPVGSPLSLECTVEGTSNPNLYWYRQAAGRGLQLLFYSVGIGQISSEVPQNLSASRPQDRQFILSSKKLLLSDSGFYLCAWSREANTDTQYFGPGTRLTVL.

The rearrangement links TRBV5-4 to TRBJ2-1; the match to TRBD2 covers 7 bases. Germline trimming cut 4 bases from V and 2 bases from J; bases unmatched to any gene: 9. CDR1 and CDR2 (germline): SGHNT, YYREEE (reference sequence). CDR3 size: 16 residues. CDR3: CASSPLGGETYNEQFF. As DNA, the CDR3 is TGTGCCAGCAGCCCCTTGGGGGGGGAAACCTACAATGAGCAGTTCTTC.

The chain's CDR3 is CASSARTSMETQYF. The DNA for the CDR3 is TGTGCCAGCAGTGCTAGGACTAGCATGGAGACCCAGTACTTC. The J gene is TRBJ2-5, the V gene TRBV2; 8 positions agree with TRBD2. This CDR3 has 14 amino acids. Trimming at V came to 4 bases and at J to 5 bases, leaving 6 bases not matched to a gene. Per germline, CDR1 SNHLY and CDR2 FYNNEI.

The chain recombines TRBV6-6 with TRBJ1-5, with 7 bases aligning to TRBD1. Germline V gene lookup returns CDR1 MNHNY and CDR2 SVGAGI (reference sequence). Losses at the gene ends were 0 bases for V and 4 bases for J; bases not matched to a gene: 3. The CDR3 consists of 15 residues. This CDR3 reads CASSYSTDRNQPQHF. CDR3 bases: TGTGCCAGCAGTTACTCGACGGACAGGAATCAGCCCCAGCATTTT.

The chain is built from TRBV25-1 and TRBJ2-3, with TRBD2 matching 7 bases. Germline CDR1 MGHDK, CDR2 SYGVNS. CDR3 length: 15 residues. V lost 6 bases and J lost 5; bases outside the gene matches: 11. CDR3 residues: CASSVSGAPGDTQYF. CDR3 in DNA: TGTGCCAGCAGCGTAAGCGGGGCCCCGGGAGATACGCAGTATTTT. Based on the CDR3 plus reference TRBV25-1 and TRBJ2-3, the full variable domain is EADIYQTPRYLVIGTGKKITLECSQTMGHDKMYWYQQDPGMELHLIHYSYGVNSTEKGDLSSESTVSRIRTEHFPLTLESARPSHTSQYLCASSVSGAPGDTQYFGPGTRLTVL.

Many counts were recorded for this clone. This chain connects TRBV5-1 to TRBJ2-7; 12 nucleotides line up with TRBD2. This CDR3 region has 18 residues. Germline assignment: CDR1 SGHRS and CDR2 YFSETQ. Trimming at V came to 6 bases and at J to 3 bases, leaving 16 bases not matched to a gene. The CDR3 DNA is TGCGCCAGCACCAAGTCCGCTAGCGGGGGGGCCATTAGCTACGAGCAGTACTTC. The encoded protein is CASTKSASGGAISYEQYF.

V is TRBV5-4 and J is TRBJ1-3, with D unresolved. The CDR3 totals 14 residues. Trimming removed 5 bases from V and 12 bases from J, with 21 bases in between. Germline CDR1 is SGHNT and CDR2 is YYREEE (reference sequence). CDR3 sequence (DNA): TGTGCCAGCAGTCGCACAAGCCTTCCTGGGCTCATATATTTT. The encoded protein is CASSRTSLPGLIYF.

With regard to this clone: In the same sample, other DNA sequences code for this CDR3. The chain joins TRBV5-1 to TRBJ2-7; D gene ambiguous. The length of the CDR3 is 13 residues. V shed 0 bases and J shed 2 bases, with 6 bases lying between them. CDR1 and CDR2 (germline): SGHRS, YFSETQ. The CDR3 region is CASSLDSAYEQYF. The CDR3 nucleotides are TGCGCCAGCAGCTTGGACAGTGCCTACGAGCAGTACTTC.

The V gene is TRBV4-1, the J gene TRBJ2-5, with TRBD1 matching over 9 bases. Trimming took 6 bases from V and 1 from J; bases not matched to a gene: 6. The CDR3 sequence is 15 residues long. Germline V CDR1 and CDR2: MGHRA, YSYEKL. In DNA form, the CDR3 reads TGCGCCAGCAGTGGGGGACAGGGAGTCCAAGAGACCCAGTACTTC. Residues: CASSGGQGVQETQYF.

The CDR3: CARAPGGQSLNIQYF. CDR3 in DNA: TGTGCCAGAGCTCCCGGCGGGCAGTCTCTAAACATTCAGTACTTC. The chain joins TRBV5-3 to TRBJ2-4, with D possibly TRBD2 on 5 matching bases. TRBV5-3 is an ORF, and what it does is uncertain. V was cut by 7 bases and J by 6 bases, with 20 bases left in between. The CDR3 has 15 amino acids.

The chain links TRBV28 to TRBJ2-7; TRBD2 matches 7 bases. Germline CDR1 and CDR2: MDHEN and SYDVKM. V lost 2 bases, J lost 7 bases, and 5 bases stayed unmatched. CDR3 length: 13 amino acids. Here the CDR3 DNA reads TGTGCCAGCAGTTTAGGCCGGGGGGAGGAGCAGTACTTC. Its protein product is CASSLGRGEEQYF.

This chain links TRBV11-2 with TRBJ2-7; tentatively, D is TRBD1 (7 bases). Deletions cut 5 bases from V and 3 bases from J, with 20 bases between. From germline, CDR1 is SGHAT and CDR2 FQNNGV. The CDR3 length is 16 residues. DNA of the CDR3: TGTGCCAGCAGCCCGACAGGGAGGCCCCCTCTCTACGAGCAGTACTTC. This translates into CASSPTGRPPLYEQYF.

A word on this clone: The junction departs from germline at one end; a sequencing error may be responsible. J is TRBJ2-5 and V is TRBV7-7; 8 positions match TRBD2. CDR1 is SSHAT and CDR2 is FNYEAQ in the germline V gene (reference sequence). The CDR3 contains 15 residues. The CDR3 DNA reads TGTGCTAGCAGCTTAAGCGGGAGTTCGGGAGAGACCCAGTACTTC. Protein: CASSLSGSSGETQYF.

The gene calls are TRBV15 and TRBJ1-2, with D tentatively TRBD1 (6 bases). Trimming left V 4 bases short and J 4 bases short, with 22 bases between. Germline assignment: CDR1 LNHNV and CDR2 YYDKDF (reference sequence). This CDR3 region has 17 residues. This CDR3 is CATSTHGAPDRIYGYTF. In DNA form, the CDR3 reads TGTGCCACCAGCACTCACGGGGCCCCGGACAGAATCTATGGCTACACCTTC.

The chain joins TRBV4-1 to TRBJ2-4, with D possibly being TRBD2 (5 bases). Germline V gene data show CDR1 as MGHRA and CDR2 as YSYEKL. Trimming pared 1 base from V and 1 base from J, leaving 17 bases between. The length of the CDR3 is 18 residues. In nucleotides, the CDR3 is TGCGCCAGCAGCCAAGGCCAGGCACGAGGGCCCGCCAAAAACATTCAGTACTTC. Translating gives CASSQGQARGPAKNIQYF.

This clone was seen once. This rearrangement joins TRBV11-2 to TRBJ1-6; no reliable D call. V shed 5 bases and J shed 6 bases, with 17 bases lying between them. The germline V gene has CDR1 SGHAT and CDR2 FQNNGV. The length of the CDR3 is 16 residues. As DNA, the CDR3 is TGTGCCAGCAGCCGCGGCGGGGAATTAGCTAATTCACCCCTCCACTTT. This codes for CASSRGGELANSPLHF. Combining the CDR3 with reference TRBV11-2 and TRBJ1-6 gives the whole variable domain EAGVAQSPRYKIIEKRQSVAFWCNPISGHATLYWYQQILGQGPKLLIQFQNNGVVDDSQLPKDRFSAERLKGVDSTLKIQPAKLEDSAVYLCASSRGGELANSPLHFGNGTRLTVT.

Concerning this clone itself: Other DNA sequences of this sample code for an identical CDR3. The rearrangement links TRBV6-5 to TRBJ2-1; no firm D call. This CDR3 is 11 amino acids long. Looked up from germline, CDR1 is MNHEY and CDR2 is SVGAGI. Trimming shortened V by 2 bases and J by 9 bases, and 5 bases separated the two germline ends. CDR3 protein: CASSYVGEQFF. The CDR3 DNA sequence: TGTGCCAGCAGTTACGTGGGTGAGCAGTTCTTC.

V usage is TRBV28 and J usage is TRBJ2-2, with D hard to call. CDR3 length: 12 amino acids. V was shortened by 5 bases and J by 8 bases, with 9 bases between the two germline ends. Germline CDR1 is MDHEN and CDR2 is SYDVKM. The CDR3 region is CASSPSWGELFF. The CDR3 DNA sequence: TGTGCCAGCAGTCCATCTTGGGGGGAGCTGTTTTTT. The full variable domain, completed using reference TRBV28 and TRBJ2-2, is DVKVTQSSRYLVKRTGEKVFLECVQDMDHENMFWYRQDPGLGLRLIYFSYDVKMKEKGDIPEGYSVSREKKERFSLILESASTNQTSMYLCASSPSWGELFFGEGSRLTVL.

This chain connects TRBV7-2 to TRBJ2-7, with TRBD1 matching 8 bases. Per the germline V gene, CDR1 is SGHTA and CDR2 is FQGNSA. V trimming: 2 bases; J trimming: 2 bases; junction bases outside the gene matches: 5. The CDR3 length is 15 residues. CDR3 sequence: CASSLTGTGTYEQYF. The CDR3 DNA follows: TGTGCCAGCAGCTTAACTGGGACAGGTACCTACGAGCAGTACTTC.

This clone was counted once. The sample has other DNA sequences that encode this CDR3 too. V usage is TRBV11-2 and J usage is TRBJ2-7; no reliable D call. Trimming left V 5 bases short and J 3 bases short, with 8 bases between. Germline CDR1 is SGHAT and CDR2 is FQNNGV. This CDR3 is built from 12 residues. CDR3 nucleotides: TGTGCCAGCAGCCTGACCAGCTACGAGCAGTACTTC. Amino acids: CASSLTSYEQYF. The variable domain in full, with the rest retrieved from reference TRBV11-2 and TRBJ2-7, is EAGVAQSPRYKIIEKRQSVAFWCNPISGHATLYWYQQILGQGPKLLIQFQNNGVVDDSQLPKDRFSAERLKGVDSTLKIQPAKLEDSAVYLCASSLTSYEQYFGPGTRLTVT.

The V call is TRBV5-1, the J call TRBJ1-6; D is unresolved. CDR3 length: 13 residues. V lost 5 bases and J 6 bases, leaving 9 bases between the germline ends. Germline V gives CDR1 SGHRS, CDR2 YFSETQ. The CDR3 loop reads CASSQDGNSPLHF. In DNA, the CDR3 is TGCGCCAGCAGTCAGGACGGTAATTCACCCCTCCACTTT. Full variable domain (outside the CDR3, taken from reference TRBV5-1 and TRBJ1-6): KAGVTQTPRYLIKTRGQQVTLSCSPISGHRSVSWYQQTPGQGLQFLFEYFSETQRNKGNFPGRFSGRQFSNSRSEMNVSTLELGDSALYLCASSQDGNSPLHFGNGTRLTVT.

V usage is TRBV11-2 and J usage is TRBJ2-3; maybe TRBD2 (6 bases). The CDR3 totals 16 residues. The V gene's germline CDR1 is SGHAT and CDR2 FQNNGV. Trimming cost V 1 base and J 0 bases, with 11 bases left between them. DNA of the CDR3: TGTGCCAGCAGCTTAGTGGCGGGATCTAGCACAGATACGCAGTATTTT. This encodes CASSLVAGSSTDTQYF.

The rearrangement links TRBV5-1 to TRBJ2-7; 7 nucleotides line up with TRBD2. The CDR3 is 15 amino acids. Germline values: CDR1 SGHRS, CDR2 YFSETQ. With 0 bases clipped from V and 3 bases from J, the junction kept 6 bases outside the gene matches. DNA for the CDR3: TGCGCCAGCAGCTTGGGGTCTAGCGGCTTCTACGAGCAGTACTTC. Translation gives CASSLGSSGFYEQYF.

The gene calls are TRBV9 and TRBJ1-3; D ambiguous. CDR1 is SGDLS and CDR2 is YYNGEE in the germline V gene. The length of the CDR3 is 13 residues. V dropped 2 bases and J dropped 4 bases, with 7 bases sitting between them. In nucleotides, the CDR3 is TGTGCCAGCAGCGTGCAGGTCGGAAACACCATATATTTT. Protein product: CASSVQVGNTIYF. Together with reference TRBV9 and TRBJ1-3, the CDR3 gives the full variable domain: DSGVTQTPKHLITATGQRVTLRCSPRSGDLSVYWYQQSLDQGLQFLIQYYNGEERAKGNILERFSAQQFPDLHSELNLSSLELGDSALYFCASSVQVGNTIYFGEGSWLTVV.

Note on this clone: Other DNA sequences in this specimen translate into the identical CDR3. This chain connects TRBV2 to TRBJ1-2; D remains unclear. Between the trimmed V and J ends, which lost 0 bases and 4 bases, there was a span of 3 bases. CDR3 length: 12 amino acids. Germline CDR1 SNHLY, CDR2 FYNNEI. CDR3 loop: CASSEALYGYTF. DNA for the CDR3: TGTGCCAGCAGTGAAGCACTCTATGGCTACACCTTC. The whole variable domain, filled in from reference TRBV2 and TRBJ1-2, reads EPEVTQTPSHQVTQMGQEVILRCVPISNHLYFYWYRQILGQKVEFLVSFYNNEISEKSEIFDDQFSVERPDGSNFTLKIRSTKLEDSAMYFCASSEALYGYTFGSGTRLTVV.

This chain joins TRBV7-6 and TRBJ2-7; D is unclear. CDR3 length equals 14 residues. The germline V and J ends were trimmed by 7 bases and 0 bases, with 13 bases remaining between them. The germline V gene encodes CDR1 SGHVS and CDR2 FNYEAQ. The CDR3 is CASKPEIISYEQYF. As DNA, the CDR3 is TGTGCCAGCAAGCCGGAGATAATCTCCTACGAGCAGTACTTC.

V and J are TRBV6-4 and TRBJ2-3; either TRBD1 or TRBD2 may supply D (6 bases each). CDR3 length: 14 amino acids. The V gene lost 3 bases and the J gene lost 3 bases, with 10 bases spanning the gap. Germline lookup yields CDR1 MRHNA and CDR2 SNTAGT. In DNA, the CDR3 is TGTGCCAGCAGTGAATGGGGGGCAACAGATACGCAGTATTTT. The encoded protein is CASSEWGATDTQYF.

Points on this clone: The sample carries other DNA sequences with the same CDR3. This chain connects TRBV6-1 to TRBJ2-3; 12 nucleotides align to TRBD2. Germline V lookup: CDR1 MNHNS, CDR2 SASEGT. The CDR3 totals 15 residues. Trimming at V came to 6 bases and at J to 1 base, leaving 2 bases not matched to a gene. Written as DNA, the CDR3 is TGTGCCAGCAGAAGACTAGCGGGGGGCACAGATACGCAGTATTTT. This translates into CASRRLAGGTDTQYF.

This chain links TRBV6-1 with TRBJ2-5; TRBD1 aligns across 10 bases. This CDR3 has 13 amino acids. CDR1 and CDR2 (germline): MNHNS, SASEGT. The V segment lost 11 bases and the J segment 5 bases; nucleotides outside the gene matches: 8. CDR3 bases: TGTGCCGCCCGGGACAGGGGTCGGGAGACCCAGTACTTC. Protein sequence: CAARDRGRETQYF.